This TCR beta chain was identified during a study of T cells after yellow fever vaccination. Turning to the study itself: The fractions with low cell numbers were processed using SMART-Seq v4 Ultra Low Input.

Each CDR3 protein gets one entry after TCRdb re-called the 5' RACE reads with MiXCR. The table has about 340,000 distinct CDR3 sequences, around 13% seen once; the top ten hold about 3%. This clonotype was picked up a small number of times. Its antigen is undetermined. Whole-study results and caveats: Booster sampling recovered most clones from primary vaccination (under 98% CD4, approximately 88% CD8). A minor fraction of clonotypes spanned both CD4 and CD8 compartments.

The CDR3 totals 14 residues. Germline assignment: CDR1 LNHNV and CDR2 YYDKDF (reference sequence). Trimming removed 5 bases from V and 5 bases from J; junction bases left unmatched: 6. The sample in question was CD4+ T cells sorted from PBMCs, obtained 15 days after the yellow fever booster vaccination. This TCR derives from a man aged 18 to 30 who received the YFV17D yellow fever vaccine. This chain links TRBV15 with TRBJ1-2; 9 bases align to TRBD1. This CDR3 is CATSGWTGDYGYTF. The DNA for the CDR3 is TGTGCCACCAGCGGATGGACAGGGGATTATGGCTACACCTTC.